This T cell receptor (beta chain) comes out of a study of T cell responses to AZD1222 COVID-19 vaccine. Study summary: Doses given second, at about 4 or about 12 weeks, were pooled. Study-wide points: Recipients of two AZD1222 doses showed rising Spike-specific TCR breadth and depth. Females made up more of the donors, who were largely white British, and clonal diversity may have come out too low. Close to half of all spike-specific TCRs reportedly target regions of the variants that are unmutated.

V gave up 7 bases and J gave up 2 bases; unmatched junction bases: 8. CDR1 and CDR2 from the germline V gene are SGHVS and FNYEAQ. The length of the CDR3 is 15 residues. About this clone: The antigen is undetermined.

Repertoires were generated with immunoSEQ multiplex PCR, while TCRdb's copy carries only in-frame clones and drops some. This table has some 88,000 clones, about 90% appearing once. This chain uses TRBV7-6 with TRBJ2-7; 10 bases fit TRBD1. This TCR was recovered from an adult in good health. Sequencing used peripheral blood, obtained on day 0 of AZD1222 vaccination. CDR3 in DNA: TGTGCCAGCATCCCTGGGACAGGGGTTCCCTACGAGCAGTACTTC. This gives the protein CASIPGTGVPYEQYF. Supplemented by reference TRBV7-6 and TRBJ2-7, the full variable domain reads GAGVSQSPRYKVTKRGQDVALRCDPISGHVSLYWYRQALGQGPEFLTYFNYEAQQDKSGLPNDRFSAERPEGSISTLTIQRTEQRDSAMYRCASIPGTGVPYEQYFGPGTRLTVT.